This T cell receptor beta chain was identified during a study of blood T cell repertoires in COVID-19 (dated by TCRdb to between 2020 and 2021). Background for the entire study: The collaborator samples originated in the United States, Italy and Spain and spanned the acute and convalescent phases of COVID-19. The material from the prospective study consisted of cDNA or gDNA derived from T cells, B-cell-depleted T cells, or PBMCs. Subjects who had been exposed to COVID-19, were actively infected with it, or had recovered from it provided the deeply sampled blood TCRbeta repertoires that made up the dataset. The repertoires were released in a freely available public database intended as a resource for research on the immune response to SARS-CoV-2. The samples were drawn from the first 160 participants of the ongoing ImmuneRACE study and from under 1,500 subjects provided by 6 global collaborators. Sample metadata almost always included a de-identified subject ID, COVID-19 status, age in years and sex. Where HLA class I and class II types were available, the types were taken from metadata supplied by the sample provider, not from assay-based typing. What the research found in general, with its limitations: Clinical and demographic metadata were provided uncurated, with the amount varying by source and participant.

For this clone: Its recognized antigen is unknown. Base quality data are lacking; no much larger clone is found one base away.

Whole blood was collected in K2EDTA tubes by collaborating institutions according to the institutions' own protocols. Collaborator samples were shipped for TCRbeta analysis as frozen whole blood, isolated PBMCs, or DNA extracted from either sample type. The immunoSEQ Assay, a bias-controlled multiplex PCR, was used to amplify TCRbeta CDR3 regions from genomic DNA. As for how the authors treated the data: The number of nucleated cells in each sample was estimated by amplification of reference gene primers within the assay. To quantify the absolute abundance of each unique TCRbeta CDR3 rearrangement, sequence reads were collapsed and filtered. For each sample, productive Simpson clonality was calculated by taking the square root of Simpson's diversity index across productive rearrangements. In its TCRdb copy, this immuneACCESS table keeps in-frame sequences only and misses some clones. Where compared with another copy, unresolved V genes explain less than half of these, and the others have no known cause. That table is the source of V, J and clone size, and D and trimming were worked out from the DNA. This sample is represented by around 180,000 clones; 79% of them were singletons. The ten biggest clones cover roughly a sixth of the sample.

Counted from cysteine to phenylalanine, this CDR3 has 13 amino acids. Just the 39-base CDR3 DNA is kept, in frame starting at base 1. Germline trimming amounts to 4 bases on V and 10 bases on J, with 5 as the count of junction bases outside the gene matches. The germline V gene sets CDR1 to SNHLY and CDR2 to FYNNEI. This clonotype originated in a man aged 55 to 70 with active or convalescent COVID-19. The V and J genes are TRBV2 and TRBJ2-1; 9 middle bases align to TRBD1. The specimen sequenced was peripheral blood. The nucleotides read TGTGCCAGCAGTGCCGGGACAGGGCGGGAGCAGTTCTTC. Its protein is CASSAGTGREQFF.